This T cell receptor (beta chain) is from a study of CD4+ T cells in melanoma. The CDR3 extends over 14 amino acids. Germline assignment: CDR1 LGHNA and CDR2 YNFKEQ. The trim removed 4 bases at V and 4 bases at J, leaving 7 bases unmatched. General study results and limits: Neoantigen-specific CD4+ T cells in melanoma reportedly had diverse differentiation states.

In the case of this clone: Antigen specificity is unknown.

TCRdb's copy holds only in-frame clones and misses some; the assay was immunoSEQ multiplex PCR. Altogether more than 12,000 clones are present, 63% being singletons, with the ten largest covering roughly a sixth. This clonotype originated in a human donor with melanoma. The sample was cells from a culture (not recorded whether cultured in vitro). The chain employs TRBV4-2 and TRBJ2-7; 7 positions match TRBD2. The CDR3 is CASSLGGEGYEQYF. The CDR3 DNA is TGTGCCAGCAGCCTGGGGGGGGAGGGATACGAGCAGTACTTC.